The next 18 T cell receptor beta chains were all read from a single sample in a study of T cell changes during pregnancy in multiple sclerosis. Using immunoSEQ multiplex PCR, the repertoire was profiled, and TCRdb retains in-frame clones only, with some absent. The table records around 40,000 clones, roughly nine tenths of them present only once. Sequencing used CD4+ T cells from peripheral blood mononuclear cells, obtained in the third trimester of pregnancy. The receptors come from a female donor in good health, enrolled as a control in a pregnancy study.

The chain uses TRBV7-2 and TRBJ1-1; D call uncertain. CDR3 length equals 15 residues. V dropped 0 bases and J dropped 2 bases, with 10 bases sitting between them. Germline-derived CDR1 and CDR2 are SGHTA and FQGNSA. CDR3 sequence: CASSLAQRTNTEAFF. The CDR3 DNA follows: TGTGCCAGCAGCTTAGCTCAACGGACTAACACTGAAGCTTTCTTT.

The rearrangement joins TRBV5-1 to TRBJ1-2, with 7 bases fitting TRBD1. V dropped 7 bases and J dropped 3; count of bases not matched to a gene: 15. Germline V CDR1 and CDR2: SGHRS, YFSETQ. The CDR3 sequence is 16 residues long. CDR3 protein: CASDQSRGFVDYGYTF. The CDR3 DNA reads as TGCGCCAGCGATCAGTCCAGGGGGTTCGTGGACTATGGCTACACCTTC.

J is TRBJ2-5 and V is TRBV7-2, with 7 positions matching TRBD2. Losses at the gene ends were 5 bases for V and 5 bases for J; bases not matched to a gene: 14. The CDR3 has 16 amino acids. CDR1 and CDR2 (germline): SGHTA, FQGNSA. CDR3: CASSRSTTSRSETQYF. The CDR3 coding sequence is TGTGCCAGCAGCCGATCCACGACTAGCCGGTCGGAGACCCAGTACTTC.

CDR3 residues: CAWNLRRRGGDTQYF. CDR3 DNA: TGTGCCTGGAATTTACGCAGGCGAGGGGGAGATACGCAGTATTTT. V usage is TRBV30 and J usage is TRBJ2-3; D is possibly TRBD1 (6 bases). Germline V lookup: CDR1 GTSNPN, CDR2 SVGIG (reference sequence). With 4 bases removed from V and 5 bases from J, the gap between germline ends came to 19 bases. This CDR3 has 15 residues.

CDR3 protein: CASSFRGAGGRHSYEQYF. CDR3 sequence (DNA): TGTGCCAGCAGTTTTCGTGGAGCGGGAGGGCGCCACTCCTACGAGCAGTACTTC. The chain uses TRBV27 and TRBJ2-7; 10 bases are a match to TRBD2. CDR1 and CDR2 (germline): MNHEY, SMNVEV (reference sequence). V was pared by 3 bases and J by 0 bases, with 11 bases of the junction left unmatched. This CDR3 has 18 amino acids.

The chain links TRBV7-2 to TRBJ2-5; 8 positions agree with TRBD2. The CDR3 extends over 15 amino acids. Germline CDR1 SGHTA, CDR2 FQGNSA. V shed 6 bases and J 5 bases; nucleotides not matched to a gene: 11. CDR3 in amino acids: CASSIGGGWGETQYF. CDR3 nucleotides: TGTGCCAGCAGTATAGGCGGGGGGTGGGGGGAGACCCAGTACTTC.

Here the CDR3 reads CASSERAGKNTGELFF. CDR3 DNA: TGTGCCAGCAGTGAACGCGCTGGTAAGAACACCGGGGAGCTGTTTTTT. The V call is TRBV2, the J call TRBJ2-2, with D unclear. CDR1 and CDR2 from the germline V gene are SNHLY and FYNNEI. The CDR3 is 16 residues long. The V gene lost 2 bases and the J gene lost 1 base, with 11 bases spanning the gap.

The CDR3 reads CASSWLRETQYF. CDR3 DNA: TGTGCCAGCAGCTGGTTGCGGGAGACCCAGTACTTC. This chain connects TRBV11-2 to TRBJ2-5; D is unresolved. Germline CDR1 and CDR2: SGHAT and FQNNGV. CDR3 length: 12 residues. With 4 bases removed from V and 5 bases from J, the gap between germline ends came to 8 bases.

This sequence joins TRBV11-2 and TRBJ1-1, with D possibly matching TRBD1 (6 bases). V shed 0 bases and J shed 10 bases, with 9 bases lying between them. The CDR3 consists of 12 residues. In germline, CDR1 is SGHAT, CDR2 FQNNGV. Here the CDR3 reads CASSLERGGAFF. CDR3 DNA sequence: TGTGCCAGCAGCTTAGAGAGGGGGGGAGCTTTCTTT.

The V gene is TRBV4-2, the J gene TRBJ1-2; 9 nucleotides align to TRBD1. The CDR3 is made up of 14 amino acids. J was trimmed by 7 bases and V by 2 bases; bases with no gene match: 5. Germline CDR1 LGHNA, CDR2 YNFKEQ. CDR3 DNA sequence: TGTGCCAGCAGCCAAACACAGGGGGCGATTGGCTACACCTTC. Translated, it gives CASSQTQGAIGYTF.

This chain links TRBV19 with TRBJ2-5; 7 bases map to TRBD1. V lost 8 bases, J lost 1 base, and 4 bases stayed unmatched. CDR1 and CDR2 from the germline V gene are LNHDA and SQIVND (reference sequence). The length of the CDR3 is 13 residues. The CDR3 loop is CASRDSTQETQYF. Here the CDR3 DNA reads TGTGCCAGTCGGGACAGTACCCAAGAGACCCAGTACTTC.

V is TRBV28 and J is TRBJ1-5; 8 bases are shared with TRBD1. The V segment lost 5 bases and the J segment 6 bases; nucleotides outside the gene matches: 6. Germline assignment: CDR1 MDHEN and CDR2 SYDVKM. The CDR3 runs to 14 residues. The CDR3 spells CASSLTGASQPQHF. In nucleotides, the CDR3 is TGTGCCAGCAGTCTGACAGGGGCTAGTCAGCCCCAGCATTTT. Filled out from reference TRBV28 and TRBJ1-5, the complete variable domain reads DVKVTQSSRYLVKRTGEKVFLECVQDMDHENMFWYRQDPGLGLRLIYFSYDVKMKEKGDIPEGYSVSREKKERFSLILESASTNQTSMYLCASSLTGASQPQHFGDGTRLSIL.

CDR3 nucleotide sequence: TGTGCCAGCAGCTTAGCCTCAGGAGGGAACGAGCAGTACTTC. Its translation: CASSLASGGNEQYF. The chain combines TRBV7-9 with TRBJ2-7; D may be TRBD2 (6 bases). In germline, CDR1 is SEHNR, CDR2 FQNEAQ (reference sequence). CDR3 length: 14 amino acids. The V and J ends lost 0 bases and 5 bases respectively, with 11 bases between them. Combining the CDR3 with reference TRBV7-9 and TRBJ2-7 gives the whole variable domain DTGVSQNPRHKITKRGQNVTFRCDPISEHNRLYWYRQTLGQGPEFLTYFQNEAQLEKSRLLSDRFSAERPKGSFSTLEIQRTEQGDSAMYLCASSLASGGNEQYFGPGTRLTVT.

The V and J genes are TRBV4-1 and TRBJ2-3; 7 bases are a match to TRBD2. The germline V gene has CDR1 MGHRA and CDR2 YSYEKL. V was pared by 4 bases and J by 0 bases, with 16 bases of the junction left unmatched. CDR3 length equals 19 residues. CDR3 protein: CASSRGTSSGRPSTDTQYF. For the CDR3, the DNA is TGCGCCAGCAGCCGAGGGACGAGTAGCGGGCGCCCTAGCACAGATACGCAGTATTTT.

The CDR3 DNA reads TGTGCCAGCAGCGACGGGACAGCCCAAGAGACCCAGTACTTC. Protein product: CASSDGTAQETQYF. This chain uses TRBV7-2 with TRBJ2-5; 7 bases are shared with TRBD1. The CDR3 spans 14 residues. Looked up from germline, CDR1 is SGHTA and CDR2 is FQGNSA. V shed 5 bases, J shed 1 base, and the junction held 4 bases outside the gene matches.

V and J are TRBV4-2 and TRBJ2-1, with TRBD2 identical over 7 bases. The CDR3 loop spans 17 amino acids. Germline V lookup: CDR1 LGHNA, CDR2 YNFKEQ. V lost 4 bases to trimming and J lost 7 bases; unmatched junction nucleotides: 16. The CDR3 loop is CASSRGSSGADGNEQFF. The CDR3 DNA sequence: TGTGCCAGCAGCCGCGGGAGCTCGGGAGCAGATGGGAATGAGCAGTTCTTC.

This sequence joins TRBV28 and TRBJ1-2; a possible D gene is TRBD1 (6 bases). The CDR3 is 16 residues long. Germline values: CDR1 MDHEN, CDR2 SYDVKM. The ends were cut back, 8 bases at V and 4 bases at J, with 23 bases in the middle. The CDR3 nucleotides are TGTGCCAGCGGCCCGCCGGGGGGGCGGCCCCCCTATGGCTACACCTTC. This encodes CASGPPGGRPPYGYTF.

The gene calls are TRBV5-1 and TRBJ2-1; 9 positions agree with TRBD1. Trimming took 4 bases from V and 6 from J; bases not matched to a gene: 8. The CDR3 loop spans 15 amino acids. Germline V gives CDR1 SGHRS, CDR2 YFSETQ. The CDR3 DNA reads as TGCGCCAGCAGCCAACCGGGACAGGGTTTCAATGAGCAGTTCTTC. Translated, it gives CASSQPGQGFNEQFF.